The 2 T cell receptor beta chains listed next were all sequenced from one sample in a study of T cell responses to AZD1222 COVID-19 vaccine. TCRdb's copy holds only in-frame clones and misses some; the assay was immunoSEQ multiplex PCR. Seen here are under 130,000 clones, 88% observed once, and the top ten hold roughly 22%. Sequences were derived from peripheral blood, sampled on day 0 of AZD1222 vaccination. Receptors originate from an adult in good health.

This chain joins TRBV3-1 (or the pseudogene TRBV3-2) and TRBJ2-3, with TRBD2 matching 11 bases. CDR3 length equals 19 residues. With 0 bases clipped from V and 2 bases from J, the junction kept 10 bases outside the gene matches. Germline lookup yields CDR1 LGHDT and CDR2 YNNKEL (reference sequence). Here the CDR3 DNA reads TGTGCCAGCAGCCAAGATTGGAGTAGCGGGAGGGCCGTCACAGATACGCAGTATTTT. Translated, it gives CASSQDWSSGRAVTDTQYF.

The J gene is TRBJ2-7, the V gene TRBV18; D is ambiguous. This CDR3 contains 13 residues. Germline V gene lookup returns CDR1 KGHSH and CDR2 LQKENI. V lost 0 bases to trimming and J lost 4 bases, with 7 bases between them. For the CDR3, the DNA is TGTGCCAGCTCACCACCCTCCCAATACGAGCAGTACTTC. This encodes CASSPPSQYEQYF.